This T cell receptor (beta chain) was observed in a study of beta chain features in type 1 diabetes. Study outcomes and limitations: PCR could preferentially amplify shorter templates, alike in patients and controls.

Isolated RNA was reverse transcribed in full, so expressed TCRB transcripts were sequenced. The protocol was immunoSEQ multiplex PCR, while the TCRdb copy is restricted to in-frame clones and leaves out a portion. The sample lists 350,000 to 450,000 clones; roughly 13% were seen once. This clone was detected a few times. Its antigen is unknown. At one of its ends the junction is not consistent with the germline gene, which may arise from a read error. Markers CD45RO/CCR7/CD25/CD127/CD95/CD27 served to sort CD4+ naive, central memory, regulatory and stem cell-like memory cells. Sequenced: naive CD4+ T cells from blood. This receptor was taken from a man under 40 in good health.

The chain's CDR3 is CASSLAGYLAGERVNF. The CDR3 nucleotides are TGTGCCAGCAGCTTGGCCGGGTACTTGGCGGGGGAGCGAGTAAACTTC. The chain couples TRBV5-4 to TRBJ2-4, with 7 bases fitting TRBD2. The CDR3 is made up of 16 amino acids. Germline V gives CDR1 SGHNT, CDR2 YYREEE (reference sequence).